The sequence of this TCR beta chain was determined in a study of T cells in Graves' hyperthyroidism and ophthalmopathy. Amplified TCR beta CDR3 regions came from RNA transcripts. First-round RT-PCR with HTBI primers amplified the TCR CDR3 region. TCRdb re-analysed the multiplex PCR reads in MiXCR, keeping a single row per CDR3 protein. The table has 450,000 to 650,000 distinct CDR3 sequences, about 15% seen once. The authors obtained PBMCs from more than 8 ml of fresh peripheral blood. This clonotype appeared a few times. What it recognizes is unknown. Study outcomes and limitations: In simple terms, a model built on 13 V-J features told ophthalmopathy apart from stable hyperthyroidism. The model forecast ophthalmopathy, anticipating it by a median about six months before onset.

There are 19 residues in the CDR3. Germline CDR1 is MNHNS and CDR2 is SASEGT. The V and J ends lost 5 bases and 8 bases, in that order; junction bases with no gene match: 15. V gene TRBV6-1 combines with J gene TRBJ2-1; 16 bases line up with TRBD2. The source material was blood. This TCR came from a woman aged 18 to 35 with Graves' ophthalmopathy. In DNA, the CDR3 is TGTGCCAGCAGTTCAAGTCCCGGGACTAGCGGGAGGGCCAGAGATGAGCAGTTCTTC. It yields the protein CASSSSPGTSGRARDEQFF.